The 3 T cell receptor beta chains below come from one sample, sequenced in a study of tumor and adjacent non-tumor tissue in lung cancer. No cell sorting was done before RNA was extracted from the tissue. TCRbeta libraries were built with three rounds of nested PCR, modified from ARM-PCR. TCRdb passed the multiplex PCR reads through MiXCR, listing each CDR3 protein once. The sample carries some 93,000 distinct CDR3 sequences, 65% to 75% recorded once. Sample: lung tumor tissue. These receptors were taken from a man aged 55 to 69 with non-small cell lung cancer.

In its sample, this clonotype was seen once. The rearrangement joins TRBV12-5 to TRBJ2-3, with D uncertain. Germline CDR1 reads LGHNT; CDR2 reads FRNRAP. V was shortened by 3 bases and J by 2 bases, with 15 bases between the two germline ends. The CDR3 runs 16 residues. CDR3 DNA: TGTGCTAGTGGTTTAGGTCAGATTACTAACACAGATACGCAGTATTTT. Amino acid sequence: CASGLGQITNTDTQYF.

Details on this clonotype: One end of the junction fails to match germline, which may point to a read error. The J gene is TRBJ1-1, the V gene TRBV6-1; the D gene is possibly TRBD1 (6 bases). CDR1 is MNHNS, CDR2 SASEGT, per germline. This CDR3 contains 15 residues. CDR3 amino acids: CTTTGSPSLNTEAFF. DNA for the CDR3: TGTACCACCACAGGGTCTCCTTCGTTGAATACTGAAGCTTTCTTT.

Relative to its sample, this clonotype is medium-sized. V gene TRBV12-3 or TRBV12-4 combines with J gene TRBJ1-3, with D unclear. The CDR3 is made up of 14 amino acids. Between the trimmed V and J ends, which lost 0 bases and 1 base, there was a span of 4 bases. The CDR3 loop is CASSLAGSGNTIYF. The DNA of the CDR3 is TGTGCCAGCAGTTTAGCGGGTTCTGGAAACACCATATATTTT.